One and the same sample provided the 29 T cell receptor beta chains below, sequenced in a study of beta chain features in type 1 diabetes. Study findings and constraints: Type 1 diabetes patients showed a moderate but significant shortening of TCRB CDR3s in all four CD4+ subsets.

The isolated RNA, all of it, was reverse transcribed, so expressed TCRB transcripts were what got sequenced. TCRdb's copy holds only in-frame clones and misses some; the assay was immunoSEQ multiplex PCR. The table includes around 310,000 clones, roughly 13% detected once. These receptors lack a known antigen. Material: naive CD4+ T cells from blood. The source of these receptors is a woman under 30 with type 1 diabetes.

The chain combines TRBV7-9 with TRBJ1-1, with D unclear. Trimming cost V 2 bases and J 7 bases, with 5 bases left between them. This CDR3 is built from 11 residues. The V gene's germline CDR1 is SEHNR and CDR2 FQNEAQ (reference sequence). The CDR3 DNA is TGTGCCAGCAGCTTAATGAGTGAAGCTTTCTTT. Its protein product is CASSLMSEAFF.

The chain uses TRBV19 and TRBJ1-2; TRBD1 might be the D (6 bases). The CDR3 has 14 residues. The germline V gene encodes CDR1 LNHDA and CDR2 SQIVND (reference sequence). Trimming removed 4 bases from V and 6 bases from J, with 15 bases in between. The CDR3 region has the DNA TGTGCCAGTAGTAACCGCCCAGGGGAAGATGGCTACACCTTC. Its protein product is CASSNRPGEDGYTF. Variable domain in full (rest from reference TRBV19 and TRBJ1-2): DGGITQSPKYLFRKEGQNVTLSCEQNLNHDAMYWYRQDPGQGLRLIYYSQIVNDFQKGDIAEGYSVSREKKESFPLTVTSAQKNPTAFYLCASSNRPGEDGYTFGSGTRLTVV.

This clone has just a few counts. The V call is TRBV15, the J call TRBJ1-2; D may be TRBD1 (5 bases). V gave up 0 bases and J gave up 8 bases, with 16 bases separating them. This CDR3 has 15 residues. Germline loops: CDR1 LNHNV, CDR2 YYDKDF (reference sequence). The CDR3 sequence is CATSRDWAGSRGYTF. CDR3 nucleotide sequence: TGTGCCACCAGCAGAGATTGGGCAGGGTCGAGGGGCTACACCTTC.

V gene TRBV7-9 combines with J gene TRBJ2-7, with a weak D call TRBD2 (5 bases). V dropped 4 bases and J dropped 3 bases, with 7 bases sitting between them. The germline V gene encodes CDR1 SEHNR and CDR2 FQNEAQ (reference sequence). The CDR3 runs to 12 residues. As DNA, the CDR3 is TGTGCCAGCAGCTCAAGCGGCTACGAGCAGTACTTC. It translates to CASSSSGYEQYF.

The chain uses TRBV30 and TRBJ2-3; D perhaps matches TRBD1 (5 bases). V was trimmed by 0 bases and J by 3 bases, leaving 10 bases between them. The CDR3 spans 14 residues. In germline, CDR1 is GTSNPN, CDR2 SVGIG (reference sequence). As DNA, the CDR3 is TGTGCCTGGAGTGTAGGCCAGGGAACAGATACGCAGTATTTT. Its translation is CAWSVGQGTDTQYF.

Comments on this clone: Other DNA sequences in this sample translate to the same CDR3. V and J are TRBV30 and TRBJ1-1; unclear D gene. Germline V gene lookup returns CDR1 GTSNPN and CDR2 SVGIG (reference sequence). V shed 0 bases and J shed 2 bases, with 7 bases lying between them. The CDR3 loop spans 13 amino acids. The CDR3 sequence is CAWSVRLNTEAFF. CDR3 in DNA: TGTGCCTGGAGTGTGAGACTAAACACTGAAGCTTTCTTT.

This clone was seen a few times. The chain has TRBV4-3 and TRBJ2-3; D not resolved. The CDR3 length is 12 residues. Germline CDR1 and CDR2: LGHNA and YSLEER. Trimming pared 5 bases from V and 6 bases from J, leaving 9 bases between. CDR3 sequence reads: CASSKRSDTQYF. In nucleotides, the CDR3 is TGCGCCAGCAGCAAACGGTCGGATACGCAGTATTTT.

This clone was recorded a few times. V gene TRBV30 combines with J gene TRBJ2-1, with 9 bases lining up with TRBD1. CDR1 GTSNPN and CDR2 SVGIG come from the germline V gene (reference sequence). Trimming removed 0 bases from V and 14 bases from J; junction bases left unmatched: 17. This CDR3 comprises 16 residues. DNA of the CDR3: TGTGCCTGGAGTGTACTCACAAGGGGACAGGGAAGATTGAAGTTCTTC. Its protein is CAWSVLTRGQGRLKFF.

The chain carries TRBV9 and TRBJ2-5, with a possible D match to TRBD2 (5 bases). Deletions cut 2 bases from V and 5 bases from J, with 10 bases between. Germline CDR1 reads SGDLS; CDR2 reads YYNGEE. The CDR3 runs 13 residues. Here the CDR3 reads CASSVGVQETQYF. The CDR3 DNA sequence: TGTGCCAGCAGCGTCGGGGTCCAGGAGACCCAGTACTTC.

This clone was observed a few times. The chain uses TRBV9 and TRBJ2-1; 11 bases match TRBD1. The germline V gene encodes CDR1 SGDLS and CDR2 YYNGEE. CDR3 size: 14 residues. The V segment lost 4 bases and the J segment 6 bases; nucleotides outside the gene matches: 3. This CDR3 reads CASSRTGGPNEQFF. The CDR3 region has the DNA TGTGCCAGCAGCCGGACAGGGGGCCCCAATGAGCAGTTCTTC.

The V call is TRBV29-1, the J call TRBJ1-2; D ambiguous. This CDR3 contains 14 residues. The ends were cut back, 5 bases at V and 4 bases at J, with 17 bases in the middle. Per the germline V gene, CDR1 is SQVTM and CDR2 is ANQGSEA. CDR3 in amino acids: CSVLGLGSVYGYTF. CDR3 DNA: TGCAGCGTTCTCGGACTGGGGTCTGTCTATGGCTACACCTTC. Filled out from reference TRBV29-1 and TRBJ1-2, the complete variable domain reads SAVISQKPSRDICQRGTSLTIQCQVDSQVTMMFWYRQQPGQSLTLIATANQGSEATYESGFVIDKFPISRPNLTFSTLTVSNMSPEDSSIYLCSVLGLGSVYGYTFGSGTRLTVV.

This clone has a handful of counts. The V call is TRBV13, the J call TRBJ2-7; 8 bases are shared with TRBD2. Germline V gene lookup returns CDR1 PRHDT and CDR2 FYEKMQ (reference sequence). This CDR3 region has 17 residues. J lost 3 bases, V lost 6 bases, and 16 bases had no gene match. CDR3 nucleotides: TGTGCCAGCAGTTTCACGAACCGACTAGCGACAAGCTACGAGCAGTACTTC. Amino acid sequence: CASSFTNRLATSYEQYF.

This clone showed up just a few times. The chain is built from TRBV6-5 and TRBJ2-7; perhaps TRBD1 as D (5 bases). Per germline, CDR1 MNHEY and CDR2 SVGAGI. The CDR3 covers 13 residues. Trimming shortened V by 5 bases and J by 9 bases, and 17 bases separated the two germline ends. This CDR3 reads CASSPQGAWGQYV. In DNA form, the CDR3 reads TGTGCCAGCAGTCCCCAAGGGGCCTGGGGGCAGTACGTC.

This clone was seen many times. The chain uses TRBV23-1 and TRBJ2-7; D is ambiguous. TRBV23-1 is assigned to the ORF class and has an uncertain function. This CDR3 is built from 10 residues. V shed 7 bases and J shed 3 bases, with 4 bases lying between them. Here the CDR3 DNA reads TGCGCCAGCACCTACTACGAGCAGTACTTC. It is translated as CASTYYEQYF.

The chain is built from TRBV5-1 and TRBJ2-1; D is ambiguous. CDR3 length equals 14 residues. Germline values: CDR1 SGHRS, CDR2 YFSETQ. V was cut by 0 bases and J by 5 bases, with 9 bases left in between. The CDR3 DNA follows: TGCGCCAGCAGCTTGGCCGAGAAAAACAATGAGCAGTTCTTC. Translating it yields CASSLAEKNNEQFF.

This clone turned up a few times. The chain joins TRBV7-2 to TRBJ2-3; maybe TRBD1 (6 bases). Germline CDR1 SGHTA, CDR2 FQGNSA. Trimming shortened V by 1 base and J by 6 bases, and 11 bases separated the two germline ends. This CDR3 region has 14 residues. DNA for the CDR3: TGTGCCAGCAGCTTAGGACAGGCAGTGGATACGCAGTATTTT. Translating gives CASSLGQAVDTQYF.

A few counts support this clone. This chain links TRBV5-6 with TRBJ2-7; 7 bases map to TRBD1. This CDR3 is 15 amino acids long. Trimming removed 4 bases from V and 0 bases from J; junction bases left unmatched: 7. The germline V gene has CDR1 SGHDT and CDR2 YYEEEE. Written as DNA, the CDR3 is TGTGCCAGCAGCGTAGGGACAGTCAGCTCCTACGAGCAGTACGTC. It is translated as CASSVGTVSSYEQYV.

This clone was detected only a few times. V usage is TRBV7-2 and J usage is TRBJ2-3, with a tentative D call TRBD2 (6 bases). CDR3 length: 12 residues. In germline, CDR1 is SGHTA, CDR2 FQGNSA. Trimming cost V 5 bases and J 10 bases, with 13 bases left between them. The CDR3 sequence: CASSLRTGAQYF. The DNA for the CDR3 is TGTGCCAGCAGCCTTAGGACGGGGGCGCAGTATTTT.

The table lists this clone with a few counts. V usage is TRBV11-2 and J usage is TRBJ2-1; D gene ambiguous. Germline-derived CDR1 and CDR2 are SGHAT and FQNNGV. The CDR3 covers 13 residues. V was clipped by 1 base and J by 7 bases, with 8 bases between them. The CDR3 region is CASSLVVANEQFF. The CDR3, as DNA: TGTGCCAGCAGCTTAGTTGTAGCAAATGAGCAGTTCTTC.

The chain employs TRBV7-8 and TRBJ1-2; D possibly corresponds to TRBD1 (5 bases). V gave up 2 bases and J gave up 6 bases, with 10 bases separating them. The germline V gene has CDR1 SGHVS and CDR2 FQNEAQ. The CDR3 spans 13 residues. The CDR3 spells CASSLSVRDGYTF. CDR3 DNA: TGTGCCAGCAGCTTATCGGTCAGGGATGGCTACACCTTC.

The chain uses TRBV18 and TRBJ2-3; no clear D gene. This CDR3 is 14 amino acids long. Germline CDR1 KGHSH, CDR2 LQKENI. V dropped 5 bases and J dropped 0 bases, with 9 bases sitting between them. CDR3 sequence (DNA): TGTGCCAGCTCAGCGACATTCAGCACAGATACGCAGTATTTT. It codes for CASSATFSTDTQYF.

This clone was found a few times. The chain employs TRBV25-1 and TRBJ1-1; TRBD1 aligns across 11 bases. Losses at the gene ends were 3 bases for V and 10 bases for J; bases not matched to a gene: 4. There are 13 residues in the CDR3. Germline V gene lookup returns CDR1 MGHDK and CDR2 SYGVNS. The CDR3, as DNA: TGTGCCAGCAGTGACCTGGACAGGGGGCGAGCTTTCTTT. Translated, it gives CASSDLDRGRAFF.

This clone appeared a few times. CDR3 coding DNA: TGTGCCAGCATCAAGACAGGGGGCGTCACTGAAGCTTTCTTT. As protein: CASIKTGGVTEAFF. V gene TRBV2 combines with J gene TRBJ1-1; 10 bases agree with TRBD1. This CDR3 region has 14 residues. The V gene's germline CDR1 is SNHLY and CDR2 FYNNEI. J gave up 4 bases and V 7 bases, and 6 bases lay outside the gene matches. Full variable domain (rest looked up from reference TRBV2 and TRBJ1-1): EPEVTQTPSHQVTQMGQEVILRCVPISNHLYFYWYRQILGQKVEFLVSFYNNEISEKSEIFDDQFSVERPDGSNFTLKIRSTKLEDSAMYFCASIKTGGVTEAFFGQGTRLTVV.

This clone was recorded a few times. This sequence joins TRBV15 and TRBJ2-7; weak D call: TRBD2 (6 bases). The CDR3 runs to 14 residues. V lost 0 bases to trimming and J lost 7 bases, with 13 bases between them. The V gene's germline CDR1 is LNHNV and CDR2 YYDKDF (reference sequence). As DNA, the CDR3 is TGTGCCACCAGCAGAGATTCCCCAGGGAGGGAGCAGTACTTC. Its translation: CATSRDSPGREQYF. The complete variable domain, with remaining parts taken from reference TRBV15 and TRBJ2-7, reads DAMVIQNPRYQVTQFGKPVTLSCSQTLNHNVMYWYQQKSSQAPKLLFHYYDKDFNNEADTPDNFQSRRPNTSFCFLDIRSPGLGDTAMYLCATSRDSPGREQYFGPGTRLTVT.

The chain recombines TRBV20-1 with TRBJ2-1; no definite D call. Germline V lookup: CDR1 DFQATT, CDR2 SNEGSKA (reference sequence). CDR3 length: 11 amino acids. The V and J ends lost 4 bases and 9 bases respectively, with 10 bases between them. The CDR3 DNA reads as TGCAGTGCTAATGGGCTCGGTGAGCAGTTCTTC. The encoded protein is CSANGLGEQFF.

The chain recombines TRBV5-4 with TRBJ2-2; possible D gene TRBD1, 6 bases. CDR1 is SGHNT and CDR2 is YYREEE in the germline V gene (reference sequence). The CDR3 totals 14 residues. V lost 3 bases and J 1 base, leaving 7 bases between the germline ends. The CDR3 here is CASSWGQNTGELFF. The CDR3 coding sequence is TGTGCCAGCAGCTGGGGACAGAACACCGGGGAGCTGTTTTTT.

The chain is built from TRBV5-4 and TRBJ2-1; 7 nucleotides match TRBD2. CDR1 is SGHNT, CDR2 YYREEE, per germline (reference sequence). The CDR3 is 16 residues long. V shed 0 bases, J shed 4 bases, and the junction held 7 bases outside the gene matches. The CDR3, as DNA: TGTGCCAGCAGCTTGGGGCGGGGGACCCCTTACAATGAGCAGTTCTTC. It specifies CASSLGRGTPYNEQFF.

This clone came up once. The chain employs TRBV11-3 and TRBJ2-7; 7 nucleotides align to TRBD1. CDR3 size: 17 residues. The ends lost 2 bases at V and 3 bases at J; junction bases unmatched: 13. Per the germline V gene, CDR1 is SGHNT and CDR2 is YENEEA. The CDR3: CASSLRPSRDSNYEQYV. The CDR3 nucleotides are TGTGCCAGCAGCTTAAGGCCTTCCCGGGACAGCAACTACGAGCAGTACGTC.

The CDR3 nucleotides read TGTGCCAGCAGTTTTTCCGCTAGCTTAATCTACGAGCAGTACTTC. Translated: CASSFSASLIYEQYF. The J gene is TRBJ2-7, the V gene TRBV28, with a weak D call TRBD2 (5 bases). CDR3 size: 15 residues. Trimming removed 3 bases from V and 3 bases from J, with 15 bases in between. Germline V gives CDR1 MDHEN, CDR2 SYDVKM.